These 8 T cell receptor beta chains were all obtained from the same sample, sequenced in a study of blood T cell repertoires in COVID-19. TCRdb's table, derived via immunoSEQ multiplex PCR, lists solely in-frame clones and lacks some. Here the sample spans about 230,000 clones, approximately 82% being singletons. Sequenced sample: peripheral blood. The receptors originated from a man in his forties or fifties who had recovered from COVID-19.

V and J are TRBV9 and TRBJ1-3, with a possible D match to TRBD1 (6 bases). The CDR3 loop spans 15 amino acids. V dropped 3 bases and J dropped 4 bases, with 14 bases sitting between them. Germline V lookup: CDR1 SGDLS, CDR2 YYNGEE. The CDR3 DNA reads TGTGCCAGCAGCGGCTGGGGGCTGTCCGGAAACACCATATATTTT. Translated, it gives CASSGWGLSGNTIYF.

In its sample, this clone was seen many times. The rearrangement links TRBV2 to TRBJ1-5, with 9 bases matching TRBD1. J gave up 0 bases and V 7 bases, and 10 bases lay outside the gene matches. The CDR3 extends over 17 amino acids. Germline V gene sequence: CDR1 SNHLY, CDR2 FYNNEI. The CDR3 sequence: CASTGDREKDSNQPQHF. CDR3 bases: TGTGCCAGCACGGGGGACAGGGAAAAAGATAGCAATCAGCCCCAGCATTTT.

This clone was seen once. The chain recombines TRBV19 with TRBJ2-1; the D gene is possibly TRBD2 (7 bases). V lost 4 bases, J lost 5 bases, and 12 bases lay in between. CDR1 and CDR2 (germline): LNHDA, SQIVND (reference sequence). The CDR3 covers 14 residues. The DNA for the CDR3 is TGTGCCAGTAGTAGAAGGGGGACTAACAATGAGCAGTTCTTC. The encoded protein is CASSRRGTNNEQFF.

V usage is TRBV19 and J usage is TRBJ2-3, with 8 bases identical to TRBD2. Germline CDR1 LNHDA, CDR2 SQIVND (reference sequence). Trimming cost V 4 bases and J 2 bases; bases outside gene matches: 14. The CDR3 runs to 18 residues. The CDR3 reads CASSKGGGSVFFTDTQYF. The CDR3 DNA follows: TGTGCCAGTAGTAAGGGCGGGGGGTCCGTTTTCTTCACAGATACGCAGTATTTT.

The chain couples TRBV4-3 to TRBJ2-3; 11 nucleotides match TRBD2. V shed 4 bases, J shed 0 bases, and the junction held 6 bases outside the gene matches. Germline CDR1 LGHNA, CDR2 YSLEER. The CDR3 consists of 17 residues. The DNA for the CDR3 is TGCGCCAGCAGCCCCGTCGCTAGCGGGGGGAGCACAGATACGCAGTATTTT. Translating it yields CASSPVASGGSTDTQYF.

The CDR3 region has the DNA TGTGCCAGCAGATTGGGACAGGGAGACCAGCCCCAGCATTTT. This gives the protein CASRLGQGDQPQHF. The genes are TRBV2 and TRBJ1-5, with 9 bases lining up with TRBD1. Germline lookup yields CDR1 SNHLY and CDR2 FYNNEI. CDR3 length equals 14 residues. V lost 6 bases and J lost 7; bases outside the gene matches: 7.

In nucleotides, the CDR3 is TGTGCCAGCAGCTTTGAGCTAGATACGCAGTATTTT. Its translation: CASSFELDTQYF. The chain joins TRBV11-2 to TRBJ2-3; no firm D call. Germline values: CDR1 SGHAT, CDR2 FQNNGV. V lost 3 bases, J lost 5 bases, and 6 bases lay in between. This CDR3 spans 12 amino acids.

The chain is built from TRBV7-9 and TRBJ2-3; 7 bases match TRBD2. The CDR3 has 15 amino acids. Per the germline V gene, CDR1 is SEHNR and CDR2 is FQNEAQ (reference sequence). Unmatched junction bases numbered 11, after V lost 5 bases and J lost 6 bases. The DNA of the CDR3 is TGTGCCAGCAGCCAAGGGACTAACCAAGACGATACGCAGTATTTT. It encodes CASSQGTNQDDTQYF. Looking up the rest from reference TRBV7-9 and TRBJ2-3 gives the full variable domain: DTGVSQNPRHKITKRGQNVTFRCDPISEHNRLYWYRQTLGQGPEFLTYFQNEAQLEKSRLLSDRFSAERPKGSFSTLEIQRTEQGDSAMYLCASSQGTNQDDTQYFGPGTRLTVL.